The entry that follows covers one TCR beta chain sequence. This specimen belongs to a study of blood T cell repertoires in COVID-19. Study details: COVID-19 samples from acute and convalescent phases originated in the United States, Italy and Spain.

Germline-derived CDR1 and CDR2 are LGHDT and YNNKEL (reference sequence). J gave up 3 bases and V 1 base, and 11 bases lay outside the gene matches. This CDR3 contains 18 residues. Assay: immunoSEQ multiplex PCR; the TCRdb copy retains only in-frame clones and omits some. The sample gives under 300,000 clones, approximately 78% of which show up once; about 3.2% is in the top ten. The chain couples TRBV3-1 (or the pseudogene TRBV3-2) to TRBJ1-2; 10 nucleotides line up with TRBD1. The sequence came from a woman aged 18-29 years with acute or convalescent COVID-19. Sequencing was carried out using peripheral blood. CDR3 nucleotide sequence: TGTGCCAGCAGCCAAGCATTGGGACAGGGGAACCCTTACTATGGCTACACCTTC. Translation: CASSQALGQGNPYYGYTF.